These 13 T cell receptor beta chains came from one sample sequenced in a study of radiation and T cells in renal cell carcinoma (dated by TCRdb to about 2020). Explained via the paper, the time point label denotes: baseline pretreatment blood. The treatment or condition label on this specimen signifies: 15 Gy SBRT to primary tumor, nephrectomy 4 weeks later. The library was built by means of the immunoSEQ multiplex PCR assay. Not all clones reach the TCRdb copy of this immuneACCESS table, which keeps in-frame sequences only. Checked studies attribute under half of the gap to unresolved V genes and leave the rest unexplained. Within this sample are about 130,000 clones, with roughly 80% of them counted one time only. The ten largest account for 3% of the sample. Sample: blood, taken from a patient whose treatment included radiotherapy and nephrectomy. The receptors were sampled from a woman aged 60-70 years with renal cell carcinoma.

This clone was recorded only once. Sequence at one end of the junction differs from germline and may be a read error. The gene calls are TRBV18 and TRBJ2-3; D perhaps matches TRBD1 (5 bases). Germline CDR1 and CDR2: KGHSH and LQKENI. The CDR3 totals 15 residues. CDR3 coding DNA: TGTGCCAGTTCACCAGGTTCAGGGTCAGAGGATACGCAGTATTTT. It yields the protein CASSPGSGSEDTQYF.

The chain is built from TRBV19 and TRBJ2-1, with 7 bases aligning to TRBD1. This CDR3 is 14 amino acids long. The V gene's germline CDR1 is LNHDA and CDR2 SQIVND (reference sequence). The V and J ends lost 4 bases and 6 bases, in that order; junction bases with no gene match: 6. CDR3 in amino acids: CASSRRTGLNEQFF. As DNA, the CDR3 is TGTGCCAGTAGTAGAAGGACAGGCCTCAATGAGCAGTTCTTC.

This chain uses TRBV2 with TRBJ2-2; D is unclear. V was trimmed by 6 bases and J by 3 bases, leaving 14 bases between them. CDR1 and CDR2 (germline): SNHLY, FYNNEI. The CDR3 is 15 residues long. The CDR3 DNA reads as TGTGCCAGCAGGGCGAGTATAGGGTACACCGGGGAGCTGTTTTTT. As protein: CASRASIGYTGELFF.

The DNA for the CDR3 is TGTGCCAGCAGTAGACCGTTTGGGGGGGACGGTAGCACAGATACGCAGTATTTT. Translated: CASSRPFGGDGSTDTQYF. The chain carries TRBV28 and TRBJ2-3; 7 bases are shared with TRBD2. Trimming cost V 5 bases and J 0 bases; bases outside gene matches: 14. Germline V gives CDR1 MDHEN, CDR2 SYDVKM. The CDR3 is made up of 18 amino acids.

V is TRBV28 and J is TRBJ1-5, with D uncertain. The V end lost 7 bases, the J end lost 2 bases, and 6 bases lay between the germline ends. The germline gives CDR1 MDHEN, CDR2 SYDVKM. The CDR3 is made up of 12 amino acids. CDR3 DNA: TGTGCCAGCAAAGATGGCAATCAGCCCCAGCATTTT. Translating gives CASKDGNQPQHF.

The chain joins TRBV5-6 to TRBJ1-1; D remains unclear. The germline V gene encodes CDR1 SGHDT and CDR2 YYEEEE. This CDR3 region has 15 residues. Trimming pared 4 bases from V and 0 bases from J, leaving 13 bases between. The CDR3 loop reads CASSPLGGLNTEAFF. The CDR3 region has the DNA TGTGCCAGCAGCCCTCTCGGTGGGCTGAACACTGAAGCTTTCTTT.

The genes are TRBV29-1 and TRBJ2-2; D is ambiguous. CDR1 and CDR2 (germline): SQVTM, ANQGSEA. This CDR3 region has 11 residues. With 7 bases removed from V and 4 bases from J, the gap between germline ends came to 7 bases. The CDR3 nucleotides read TGCAGCGCTGCGGTCACCGGGGAGCTGTTTTTT. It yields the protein CSAAVTGELFF.

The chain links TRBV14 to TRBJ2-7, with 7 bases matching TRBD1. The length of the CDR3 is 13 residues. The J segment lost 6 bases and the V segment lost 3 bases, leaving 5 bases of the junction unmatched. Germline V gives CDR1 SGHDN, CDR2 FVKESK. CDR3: CASSHDRVGEQYF. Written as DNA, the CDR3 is TGTGCCAGCAGCCACGACAGGGTCGGCGAGCAGTACTTC.

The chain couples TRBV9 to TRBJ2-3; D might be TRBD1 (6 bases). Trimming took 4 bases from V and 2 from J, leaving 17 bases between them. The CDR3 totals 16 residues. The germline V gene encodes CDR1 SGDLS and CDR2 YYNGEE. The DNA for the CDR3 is TGTGCCAGCAGCCCATCAGGACAGTTTAACACAGATACGCAGTATTTT. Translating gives CASSPSGQFNTDTQYF.

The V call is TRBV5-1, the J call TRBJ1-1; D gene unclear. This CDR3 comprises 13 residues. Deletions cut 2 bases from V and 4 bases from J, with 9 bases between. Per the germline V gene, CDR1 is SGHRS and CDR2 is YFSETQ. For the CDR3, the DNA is TGCGCCAGCAGCTTCCGGGTGGCCACTGAAGCTTTCTTT. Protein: CASSFRVATEAFF.

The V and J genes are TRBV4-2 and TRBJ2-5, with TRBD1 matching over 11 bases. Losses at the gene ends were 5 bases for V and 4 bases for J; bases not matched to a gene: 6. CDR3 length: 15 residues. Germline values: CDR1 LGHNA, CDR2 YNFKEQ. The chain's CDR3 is CASSFLGTGGETQYF. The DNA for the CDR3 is TGTGCCAGCAGCTTCCTAGGGACAGGGGGAGAGACCCAGTACTTC.

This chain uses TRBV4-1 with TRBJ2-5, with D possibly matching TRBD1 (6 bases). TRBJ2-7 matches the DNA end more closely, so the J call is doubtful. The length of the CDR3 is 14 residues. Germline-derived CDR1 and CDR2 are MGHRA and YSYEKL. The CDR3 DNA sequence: TGCGCCAGCAGCCAAAAGGCAGGGGCCCTCGAGCAGTACTTC. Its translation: CASSQKAGALEQYF.

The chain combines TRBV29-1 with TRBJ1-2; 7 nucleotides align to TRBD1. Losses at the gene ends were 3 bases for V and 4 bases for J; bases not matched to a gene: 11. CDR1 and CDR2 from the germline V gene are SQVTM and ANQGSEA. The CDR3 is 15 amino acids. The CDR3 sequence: CSVESFQGESYGYTF. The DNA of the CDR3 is TGCAGCGTTGAGTCATTTCAGGGGGAAAGCTATGGCTACACCTTC.